Each of the 25 T cell receptor beta chains below was sequenced from the same sample in a study of early T cells in non-severe SARS-CoV-2 infection. A single record per CDR3 protein comes from TCRdb applying MiXCR to the 5' RACE reads. The sample holds nearly 60,000 distinct CDR3 sequences, over 9.5% seen once. Input material: whole blood. The receptors here all came from an adult who was a healthcare worker with PCR-confirmed SARS-CoV-2 infection or an uninfected control (not recorded which).

This clonotype was recorded a few times. This chain uses TRBV29-1 with TRBJ1-1, with 7 bases identical to TRBD1. Trimming took 3 bases from V and 0 from J; bases not matched to a gene: 7. Germline V CDR1 and CDR2: SQVTM, ANQGSEA. This CDR3 is 15 amino acids long. The CDR3 here is CSVDKGAGVNTEAFF. For the CDR3, the DNA is TGCAGCGTTGATAAGGGGGCTGGTGTGAACACTGAAGCTTTCTTT.

The V gene is TRBV6-1, the J gene TRBJ2-7; the D is unclear. V lost 3 bases and J 4 bases, leaving 4 bases between the germline ends. Germline CDR1 MNHNS, CDR2 SASEGT. The CDR3 runs to 11 residues. CDR3 residues: CASSDRYEQYF. The DNA for the CDR3 is TGTGCCAGCAGTGACCGATACGAGCAGTACTTC.

This clonotype was seen a few times. J is TRBJ2-1 and V is TRBV3-1; TRBD2 aligns across 12 bases. The V gene's germline CDR1 is LGHDT and CDR2 YNNKEL (reference sequence). The CDR3 has 16 amino acids. V shed 3 bases and J 8 bases; nucleotides not matched to a gene: 8. CDR3 loop: CASSQLPSGGAHEQFF. Written as DNA, the CDR3 is TGTGCCAGCAGCCAGCTCCCTAGCGGGGGGGCGCATGAGCAGTTCTTC.

In its sample, this clonotype was seen many times. CDR3: CASSYFPGADYEQYF. The CDR3, as DNA: TGTGCCAGCAGTTACTTCCCTGGGGCCGATTACGAGCAGTACTTC. V gene TRBV6-5 combines with J gene TRBJ2-7; D may be TRBD1 (5 bases). The V and J ends lost 1 base and 4 bases respectively, with 14 bases between them. The germline CDR1 and CDR2 sequences are MNHEY and SVGAGI. The length of the CDR3 is 15 residues.

This clonotype was seen ten or more times. This chain connects TRBV20-1 to TRBJ2-2, with D uncertain. The CDR3 is made up of 13 amino acids. Trimming took off 1 base at V and 2 bases at J, with 5 bases between the two ends. Germline loops: CDR1 DFQATT, CDR2 SNEGSKA (reference sequence). In DNA, the CDR3 is TGCAGTGCTAGAGCTCTTAACACCGGGGAGCTGTTTTTT. Translating gives CSARALNTGELFF.

This clonotype was observed at least ten times. This chain joins TRBV7-8 and TRBJ2-5; 9 nucleotides match TRBD2. The junction had 12 bases not matched to a gene; V was cut back by 2 bases and J by 5 bases. Germline CDR1 SGHVS, CDR2 FQNEAQ. The length of the CDR3 is 17 residues. The chain's CDR3 is CASSLRGGGRAAETQYF. The CDR3, as DNA: TGTGCCAGCAGCTTAAGGGGAGGCGGGAGGGCCGCGGAGACCCAGTACTTC.

This clonotype was observed many times. This rearrangement joins TRBV9 to TRBJ2-3; D is ambiguous. CDR1 is SGDLS, CDR2 YYNGEE, per germline. This CDR3 is 12 amino acids long. With 5 bases removed from V and 0 bases from J, the gap between germline ends came to 4 bases. CDR3 DNA: TGTGCCAGCAGAGGGAGCACAGATACGCAGTATTTT. This translates into CASRGSTDTQYF.

The chain uses TRBV9 and TRBJ1-1; possibly TRBD1 for D (6 bases). The CDR3 sequence is 12 residues long. CDR1 is SGDLS and CDR2 is YYNGEE in the germline V gene. Trimming pared 3 bases from V and 5 bases from J, leaving 8 bases between. CDR3 in DNA: TGTGCCAGCAGCGCAGGGGAAACTGAAGCTTTCTTT. As protein: CASSAGETEAFF.

This sequence joins TRBV28 and TRBJ2-1; 13 positions match TRBD2. CDR1 is MDHEN and CDR2 is SYDVKM in the germline V gene. CDR3 length: 18 residues. V lost 5 bases and J lost 7; bases outside the gene matches: 14. CDR3 in amino acids: CASSPPSLAGGQGNEQFF. In DNA form, the CDR3 reads TGTGCCAGCAGTCCTCCATCACTAGCGGGGGGGCAAGGGAATGAGCAGTTCTTC.

V usage is TRBV9 and J usage is TRBJ2-1; weak D call: TRBD2 (6 bases). CDR3 length: 17 amino acids. Germline CDR1 reads SGDLS; CDR2 reads YYNGEE. V gave up 5 bases and J gave up 5 bases, with 23 bases separating them. The CDR3 bases are TGTGCCAGCAGTCTAAACCTGGGAGCGGGTGGGGACAATGAGCAGTTCTTC. Amino acid sequence: CASSLNLGAGGDNEQFF. The entire variable domain, with the rest obtained from reference TRBV9 and TRBJ2-1, is as follows: DSGVTQTPKHLITATGQRVTLRCSPRSGDLSVYWYQQSLDQGLQFLIQYYNGEERAKGNILERFSAQQFPDLHSELNLSSLELGDSALYFCASSLNLGAGGDNEQFFGPGTRLTVL.

The chain is built from TRBV12-3 or TRBV12-4 and TRBJ1-1; no reliable D call. The germline V and J ends were trimmed by 11 bases and 3 bases, with 1 base remaining between them. The length of the CDR3 is 8 residues. The CDR3 here is CADTEAFF. The CDR3 DNA is TGTGCCGACACTGAAGCTTTCTTT.

This chain links TRBV4-1 with TRBJ1-1; possibly TRBD1 for D (6 bases). Between the trimmed V and J ends, which lost 0 bases and 4 bases, there was a span of 15 bases. Germline V gives CDR1 MGHRA, CDR2 YSYEKL. The CDR3 is 16 amino acids. The DNA of the CDR3 is TGCGCCAGCAGCCAAGAGCCCTACAGGGTAGCCACTGAAGCTTTCTTT. Its protein product is CASSQEPYRVATEAFF.

This clonotype occurred a few times. This chain connects TRBV6-5 to TRBJ1-1; D may be TRBD1 (5 bases). Per the germline V gene, CDR1 is MNHEY and CDR2 is SVGAGI. CDR3 length equals 15 residues. Deletions cut 0 bases from V and 1 base from J, with 9 bases between. The CDR3 here is CASSYSSTGNTEAFF. Here the CDR3 DNA reads TGTGCCAGCAGTTACTCATCAACAGGGAACACTGAAGCTTTCTTT.

In this sample, this clonotype turned up many times. The chain uses TRBV12-3 or TRBV12-4 and TRBJ1-1; 10 bases fit TRBD1. V lost 1 base, J lost 6 bases, and 14 bases stayed unmatched. The CDR3 loop spans 18 amino acids. CDR3: CASSLGWTGGTRTAEAFF. CDR3 bases: TGTGCCAGCAGTTTAGGATGGACAGGGGGAACGCGTACCGCTGAAGCTTTCTTT.

The chain couples TRBV7-2 to TRBJ1-6, with D hard to call. V lost 4 bases to trimming and J lost 7 bases, with 17 bases between them. CDR1 is SGHTA and CDR2 is FQGNSA in the germline V gene. The length of the CDR3 is 16 residues. CDR3 residues: CASSSSLWGRNSPLHF. The CDR3 coding sequence is TGTGCCAGCAGCTCCTCCCTTTGGGGTCGGAATTCACCCCTCCACTTT.

This chain uses TRBV29-1 with TRBJ1-1; 8 positions match TRBD1. The trim removed 6 bases at V and 4 bases at J, leaving 13 bases unmatched. The CDR3 runs 15 residues. Per the germline V gene, CDR1 is SQVTM and CDR2 is ANQGSEA. CDR3 region: CSVPGQVYRGTEAFF. CDR3 coding DNA: TGCAGCGTGCCGGGACAGGTGTATAGGGGCACTGAAGCTTTCTTT. Full variable domain (rest looked up from reference TRBV29-1 and TRBJ1-1): SAVISQKPSRDICQRGTSLTIQCQVDSQVTMMFWYRQQPGQSLTLIATANQGSEATYESGFVIDKFPISRPNLTFSTLTVSNMSPEDSSIYLCSVPGQVYRGTEAFFGQGTRLTVV.

In its sample, this clonotype was seen a few times. The genes are TRBV28 and TRBJ2-2; perhaps TRBD1 as D (5 bases). The CDR3 contains 14 residues. Germline V CDR1 and CDR2: MDHEN, SYDVKM. The germline V and J ends were trimmed by 7 bases and 1 base, with 10 bases remaining between them. The CDR3 sequence is CASKPTENTGELFF. CDR3 bases: TGTGCCAGCAAACCGACAGAGAACACCGGGGAGCTGTTTTTT.

The chain links TRBV29-1 to TRBJ1-3, with D unresolved. CDR1 is SQVTM and CDR2 is ANQGSEA in the germline V gene. V was trimmed by 7 bases and J by 0 bases, leaving 19 bases between them. The CDR3 has 16 residues. The CDR3 here is CSALAPTPSSGNTIYF. As DNA, the CDR3 is TGCAGCGCCCTGGCGCCGACTCCTAGCTCTGGAAACACCATATATTTT.

This clonotype was found many times. This rearrangement joins TRBV6-6 to TRBJ2-3; a possible D gene is TRBD2 (6 bases). Germline loops: CDR1 MNHNY, CDR2 SVGAGI (reference sequence). V lost 8 bases and J 5 bases, leaving 17 bases between the germline ends. This CDR3 contains 14 residues. CDR3 sequence reads: CASLLVGRGDTQYF. The CDR3 nucleotides are TGTGCCAGCCTCCTTGTAGGGCGGGGAGATACGCAGTATTTT.

This sequence joins TRBV5-1 and TRBJ2-7; a possible D gene is TRBD1 (6 bases). The V end lost 4 bases, the J end lost 2 bases, and 10 bases lay between the germline ends. This CDR3 region has 13 residues. Germline assignment: CDR1 SGHRS and CDR2 YFSETQ. DNA for the CDR3: TGCGCCAGCAGCCCTGGACAGACCTACGAGCAGTACTTC. Protein: CASSPGQTYEQYF.

This clonotype was counted between two and nine times. This chain links TRBV11-1 with TRBJ1-2; D perhaps matches TRBD1 (6 bases). The CDR3 runs 15 residues. V shed 1 base and J shed 4 bases, with 13 bases lying between them. Germline V lookup: CDR1 SGHAT, CDR2 FQDESV (reference sequence). The CDR3 DNA follows: TGTGCCAGCAGCTTAGATAGGACAGCCTTCTATGGCTACACCTTC. The encoded protein is CASSLDRTAFYGYTF.

On this clonotype itself: A junction boundary mismatches the germline segment, possibly from a read error. The chain links TRBV9 to TRBJ2-3; tentative D call: TRBD1 (5 bases). This CDR3 comprises 15 residues. Germline V gives CDR1 SGDLS, CDR2 YYNGEE. The CDR3 region is CASSVGDSPTHTQYF. The CDR3, as DNA: TGTGCCAGCAGCGTAGGAGACAGTCCCACACATACGCAGTATTTT.

With regard to this clonotype: A read error may be the cause here, since a much bigger clone is one base away. The conserved phenylalanine or tryptophan is not found at the CDR3 terminus, so this likely reflects a read error. The CDR3 region has the DNA TGCGCCAGCAGCCGACGAGATACGCAGTATTTG. Protein product: CASSRRDTQYL. V and J are TRBV5-1 and TRBJ2-3; D is unresolved. Trimming removed 4 bases at V and 5 bases at J, with 5 bases between. The CDR3 consists of 11 residues. CDR1 SGHRS and CDR2 YFSETQ come from the germline V gene.

This clonotype was counted only a few times. The V gene is TRBV7-3, the J gene TRBJ2-1; D tentatively reads TRBD1 or TRBD2 (5 bases each). There are 14 residues in the CDR3. The V end lost 1 base, the J end lost 6 bases, and 10 bases lay between the germline ends. CDR1 is SGHTA and CDR2 is FQGTGA in the germline V gene. As DNA, the CDR3 is TGTGCCAGCAGCTTAAACGGGGCGGGCAATGAGCAGTTCTTC. Protein sequence: CASSLNGAGNEQFF. The full variable domain, with the rest looked up from reference TRBV7-3 and TRBJ2-1, is GAGVSQTPSNKVTEKGKYVELRCDPISGHTALYWYRQSLGQGPEFLIYFQGTGAADDSGLPNDRFFAVRPEGSVSTLKIQRTERGDSAVYLCASSLNGAGNEQFFGPGTRLTVL.

Notes on this clonotype: This sequence may be a read error, since a much larger clone differs from it by one base. V and J are TRBV12-3 or TRBV12-4 and TRBJ2-7, with TRBD2 as a possible D gene (6 bases). The CDR3 is 13 residues long. This chain's CDR3 is CASSGDFSYEKYF. CDR3 nucleotide sequence: TGTGCCAGCAGTGGGGACTTTTCCTACGAGAAGTACTTC.